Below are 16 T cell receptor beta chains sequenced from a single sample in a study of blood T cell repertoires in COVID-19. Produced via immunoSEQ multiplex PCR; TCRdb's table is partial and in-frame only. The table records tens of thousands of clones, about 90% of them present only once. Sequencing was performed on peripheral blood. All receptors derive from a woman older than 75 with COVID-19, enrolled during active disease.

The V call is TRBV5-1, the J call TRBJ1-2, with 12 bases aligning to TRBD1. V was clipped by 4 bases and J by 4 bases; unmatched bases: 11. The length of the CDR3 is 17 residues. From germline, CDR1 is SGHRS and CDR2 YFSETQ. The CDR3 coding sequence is TGCGCCAGCAGCCGAGGGACAGGGGGCTCCGGGGGCTATGGCTACACCTTC. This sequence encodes CASSRGTGGSGGYGYTF.

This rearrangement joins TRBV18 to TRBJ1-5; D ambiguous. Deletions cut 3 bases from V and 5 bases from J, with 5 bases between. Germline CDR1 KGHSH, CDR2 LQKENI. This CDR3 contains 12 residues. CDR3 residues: CASSPGDQPQHF. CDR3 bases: TGTGCCAGCTCACCCGGGGATCAGCCCCAGCATTTT. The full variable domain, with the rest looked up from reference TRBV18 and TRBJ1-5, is NAGVMQNPRHLVRRRGQEARLRCSPMKGHSHVYWYRQLPEEGLKFMVYLQKENIIDESGMPKERFSAEFPKEGPSILRIQQVVRGDSAAYFCASSPGDQPQHFGDGTRLSIL.

CDR3 nucleotides: TGTGCCAGCATTAGGGGCTCGCAGCCTCCTGGGGCTTTCTTT. Protein: CASIRGSQPPGAFF. The rearrangement uses TRBV2 and TRBJ1-1; TRBD1 is a possible D gene (5 bases). CDR3 length equals 14 residues. From germline, CDR1 is SNHLY and CDR2 FYNNEI. V lost 7 bases and J lost 11, with 23 bases in between.

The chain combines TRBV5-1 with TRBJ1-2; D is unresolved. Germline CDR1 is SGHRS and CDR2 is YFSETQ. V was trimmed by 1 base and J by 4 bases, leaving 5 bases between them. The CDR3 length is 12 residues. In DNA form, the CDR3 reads TGCGCCAGCAGCTTGTCCAGCTATGGCTACACCTTC. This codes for CASSLSSYGYTF.

The DNA for the CDR3 is TGTGCCAGCAGTTTATCTCCGTATCAGCCCCAGCATTTT. Protein sequence: CASSLSPYQPQHF. The chain links TRBV27 to TRBJ1-5; D gene ambiguous. With 0 bases removed from V and 5 bases from J, the gap between germline ends came to 5 bases. Germline CDR1 MNHEY, CDR2 SMNVEV (reference sequence). This CDR3 spans 13 amino acids.

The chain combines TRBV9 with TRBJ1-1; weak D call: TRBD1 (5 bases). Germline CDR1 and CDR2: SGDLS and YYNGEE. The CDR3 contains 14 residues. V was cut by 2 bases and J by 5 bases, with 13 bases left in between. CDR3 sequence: CASSVGGVFTEAFF. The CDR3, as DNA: TGTGCCAGCAGCGTCGGGGGAGTTTTTACTGAAGCTTTCTTT.

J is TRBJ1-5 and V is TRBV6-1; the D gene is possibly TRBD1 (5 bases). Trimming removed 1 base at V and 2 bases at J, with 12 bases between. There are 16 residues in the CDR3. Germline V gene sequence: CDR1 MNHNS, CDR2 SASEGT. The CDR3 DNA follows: TGTGCCAGCAGTGAAGTTTGGGGCGCGGGCAATCAGCCCCAGCATTTT. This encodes CASSEVWGAGNQPQHF.

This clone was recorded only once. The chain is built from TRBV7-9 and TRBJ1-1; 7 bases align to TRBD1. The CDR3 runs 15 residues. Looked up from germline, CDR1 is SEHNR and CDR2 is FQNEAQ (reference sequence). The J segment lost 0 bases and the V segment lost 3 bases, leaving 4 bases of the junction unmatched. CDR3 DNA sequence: TGTGCCAGCAGCTTTTACAGGGGCATGAACACTGAAGCTTTCTTT. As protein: CASSFYRGMNTEAFF.

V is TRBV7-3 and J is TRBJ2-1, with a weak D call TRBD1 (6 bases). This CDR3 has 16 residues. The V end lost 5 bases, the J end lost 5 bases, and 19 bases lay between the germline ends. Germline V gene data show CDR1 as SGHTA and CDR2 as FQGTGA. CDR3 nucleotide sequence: TGTGCCAGCAGCCCACAGGGAACCCTCCGGGACAATGAGCAGTTCTTC. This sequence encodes CASSPQGTLRDNEQFF.

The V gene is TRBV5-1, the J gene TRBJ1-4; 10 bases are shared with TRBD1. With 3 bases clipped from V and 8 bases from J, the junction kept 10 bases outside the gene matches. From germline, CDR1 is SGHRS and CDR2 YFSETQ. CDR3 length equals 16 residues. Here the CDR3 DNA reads TGCGCCAGCAGCTCTTCCGGGACAGGGGCGAGGGAAAAACTGTTTTTT. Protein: CASSSSGTGAREKLFF.

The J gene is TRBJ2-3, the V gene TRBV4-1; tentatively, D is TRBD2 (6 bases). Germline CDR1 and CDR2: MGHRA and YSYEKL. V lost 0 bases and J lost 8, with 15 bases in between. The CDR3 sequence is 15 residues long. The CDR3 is CASSQERRAQGTQYF. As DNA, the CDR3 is TGCGCCAGCAGCCAAGAAAGGAGGGCTCAGGGTACGCAGTATTTT.

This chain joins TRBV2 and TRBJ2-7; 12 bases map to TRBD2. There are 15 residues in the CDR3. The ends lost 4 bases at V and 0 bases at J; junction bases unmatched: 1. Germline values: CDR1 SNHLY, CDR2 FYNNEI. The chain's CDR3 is CASSATSGGSYEQYF. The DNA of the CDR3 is TGTGCCAGCAGTGCGACTAGCGGGGGCTCCTACGAGCAGTACTTC.

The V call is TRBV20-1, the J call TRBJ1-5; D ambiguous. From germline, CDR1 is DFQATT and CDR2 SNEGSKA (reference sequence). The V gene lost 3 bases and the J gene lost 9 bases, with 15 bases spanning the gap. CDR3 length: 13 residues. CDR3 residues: CSASLGPQRPQHF. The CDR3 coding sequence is TGCAGTGCTAGTCTGGGCCCCCAACGGCCCCAGCATTTT.

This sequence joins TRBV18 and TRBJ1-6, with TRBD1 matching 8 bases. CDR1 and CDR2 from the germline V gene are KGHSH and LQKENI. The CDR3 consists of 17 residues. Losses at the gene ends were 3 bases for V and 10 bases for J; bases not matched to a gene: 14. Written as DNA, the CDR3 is TGTGCCAGCTCACCCCAAGGACAGGGAGGTCTACTATCACCCCTCCACTTT. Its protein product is CASSPQGQGGLLSPLHF.

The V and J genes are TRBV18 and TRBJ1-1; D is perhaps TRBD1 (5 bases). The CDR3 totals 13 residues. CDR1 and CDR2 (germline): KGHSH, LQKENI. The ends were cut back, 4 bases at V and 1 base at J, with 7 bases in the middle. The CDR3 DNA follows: TGTGCCAGCTCACAACAGGAGAACACTGAAGCTTTCTTT. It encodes CASSQQENTEAFF.

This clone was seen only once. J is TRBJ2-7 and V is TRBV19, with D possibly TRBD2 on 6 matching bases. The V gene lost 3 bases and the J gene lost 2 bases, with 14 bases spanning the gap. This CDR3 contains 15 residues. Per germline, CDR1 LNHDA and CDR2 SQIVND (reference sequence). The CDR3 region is CASSMRSGRAYEQYF. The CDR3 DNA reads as TGTGCCAGTAGTATGAGAAGCGGGCGTGCCTACGAGCAGTACTTC.